The sample holds a few counts of the clone carrying this TCR beta chain. This specimen belongs to a study of CD8+ T cells in alopecia areata. Background on the study: For treated patients, severity scores reflected the percentage of scalp area affected.

The CDR3 has 16 amino acids. From germline, CDR1 is MNHEY and CDR2 SVGAGI. Between the trimmed V and J ends, which lost 0 bases and 3 bases, there was a span of 14 bases. Treatment of the sample: oral pan-JAK inhibitor, 5-10 mg twice daily. Cell sorting on a FACSAria was used to separate CD4+ and CD8+ T cells from the PBMCs. Extraction and reverse transcription of RNA yielded cDNA as the sequencing template. Produced via immunoSEQ multiplex PCR; TCRdb's table is partial and in-frame only. The data contain approximately 210,000 clones, approximately 61% of them singletons. This rearrangement joins TRBV6-5 to TRBJ2-5, with D possibly called TRBD1 or TRBD2 (5 bases each). This receptor was identified in a human donor with alopecia areata. The source was CD4+ T cells sorted from blood, collected at week 24, from a patient treated with tofacitinib. The CDR3 reads CASSYSYTGPKETQYF. For the CDR3, the DNA is TGTGCCAGCAGTTACTCGTACACGGGGCCTAAAGAGACCCAGTACTTC.